Listed here are 4 T cell receptor beta chains from one sample, sequenced in a study of blood T cell repertoires in COVID-19. Some clones are missing from TCRdb's copy, which holds only in-frame ones; the method was immunoSEQ multiplex PCR. This sample has 50,000 to 70,000 clones; 76% occur once, and the top ten carry about 20%. The sequenced sample consisted of peripheral blood. Receptors were obtained from a man aged 50-60 years with active or convalescent COVID-19.

The rearrangement joins TRBV24-1 to TRBJ2-5; 8 bases are a match to TRBD2. This CDR3 is built from 15 residues. Germline loops: CDR1 KGHDR, CDR2 SFDVKD. J gave up 5 bases and V 2 bases, and 6 bases lay outside the gene matches. The CDR3 loop is CATSDSGLAGETQYF. Here the CDR3 DNA reads TGTGCCACCAGTGATTCAGGACTAGCCGGGGAGACCCAGTACTTC.

The V gene is TRBV7-2, the J gene TRBJ1-5; D unresolved. The CDR3 spans 15 residues. The germline V and J ends were trimmed by 1 base and 1 base, with 8 bases remaining between them. Looked up from germline, CDR1 is SGHTA and CDR2 is FQGNSA. This chain's CDR3 is CASSLGIQSNQPQHF. CDR3 DNA sequence: TGTGCCAGCAGCTTAGGTATTCAGAGCAATCAGCCCCAGCATTTT.

This chain links TRBV24-1 with TRBJ2-4, with D maybe TRBD1 (6 bases). V was pared by 7 bases and J by 7 bases, with 19 bases between. The CDR3 is 15 residues long. The V gene's germline CDR1 is KGHDR and CDR2 SFDVKD. CDR3 nucleotide sequence: TGTGCCACCAGCGCGACGCAAAAAGGGGGTAACATTCAGTACTTC. Its protein is CATSATQKGGNIQYF.

In this sample, this clone turned up once. The chain carries TRBV7-9 and TRBJ2-2; 9 bases align to TRBD1. CDR3 length: 16 residues. The V gene end was trimmed by 0 bases and the J gene end by 6 bases; junction bases not matched to a gene: 5. Germline CDR1 and CDR2: SEHNR and FQNEAQ (reference sequence). The CDR3: CASSLADRGWAGELFF. The CDR3 coding sequence is TGTGCCAGCAGCTTAGCGGACAGGGGATGGGCCGGGGAGCTGTTTTTT. The variable domain in full, completed from reference TRBV7-9 and TRBJ2-2, reads DTGVSQNPRHKITKRGQNVTFRCDPISEHNRLYWYRQTLGQGPEFLTYFQNEAQLEKSRLLSDRFSAERPKGSFSTLEIQRTEQGDSAMYLCASSLADRGWAGELFFGEGSRLTVL.